The 4 T cell receptor beta chains reported below all come from one sample, sequenced in a study of response to subunit inactivated influenza vaccine. TCRdb re-analysed the RT-PCR reads in MiXCR, keeping a single row per CDR3 protein. The sample lists some 500,000 distinct CDR3 sequences, about 15% occurring once. The material sequenced was CD4+ T cells sorted from PBMCs, taken around 25 months after vaccination. These receptors all come from a man aged 45 to 75 who received an inactivated influenza vaccine.

This clonotype was seen a few times. The J gene is TRBJ1-1, the V gene TRBV29-1; perhaps TRBD1 as D (6 bases). The CDR3 consists of 12 residues. The germline V gene has CDR1 SQVTM and CDR2 ANQGSEA. V lost 6 bases, J lost 1 base, and 9 bases lay in between. Here the CDR3 DNA reads TGCAGCGTCGGGACACCGAACACTGAAGCTTTCTTT. Its protein product is CSVGTPNTEAFF.

This clonotype was observed a few times. The genes are TRBV6-2 or TRBV6-3 and TRBJ2-1; 9 bases are a match to TRBD2. With 2 bases clipped from V and 5 bases from J, the junction kept 7 bases outside the gene matches. The CDR3 runs to 16 residues. The germline gives CDR1 MNHEY, CDR2 SVGEGT. In nucleotides, the CDR3 is TGTGCCAGCAGTTACCGTAGTCTAGCGGGAAACAATGAGCAGTTCTTC. It codes for CASSYRSLAGNNEQFF.

This chain uses TRBV20-1 with TRBJ2-1; TRBD2 aligns across 7 bases. The CDR3 totals 15 residues. V was pared by 0 bases and J by 0 bases, with 2 bases of the junction left unmatched. Per the germline V gene, CDR1 is DFQATT and CDR2 is SNEGSKA (reference sequence). CDR3 sequence (DNA): TGCAGTGCTAGAGAACCGGGAGGCTCCTACAATGAGCAGTTCTTC. This sequence encodes CSAREPGGSYNEQFF.

This chain joins TRBV27 and TRBJ1-4; D gene uncertain. V lost 7 bases to trimming and J lost 8 bases, with 11 bases between them. The CDR3 sequence is 12 residues long. CDR1 is MNHEY, CDR2 SMNVEV, per germline (reference sequence). The CDR3 sequence is CASKQVEEKLFF. DNA of the CDR3: TGTGCCAGCAAGCAGGTAGAGGAAAAACTGTTTTTT.